Presented here are 21 T cell receptor beta chains from one specimen sequenced in a study of blood T cells in healthy people across ages. A second PCR of roughly 7 to 11 cycles used a sample-barcoded 5' primer and a J-beta primer mix. TCRdb processed the 5' RACE reads anew with MiXCR; each CDR3 protein has one entry. The sample records about 620,000 distinct CDR3 sequences, approximately 52% being singletons. The sequencing input was blood. The origin of the receptors is a woman older than 75 in good health.

The chain links TRBV20-1 to TRBJ2-7; D is possibly TRBD2 (6 bases). The better agreement between TRBJ2-5 and the DNA end casts doubt on the J call. This CDR3 contains 13 residues. Germline values: CDR1 DFQATT, CDR2 SNEGSKA (reference sequence). CDR3 residues: CSARILADETQYF. CDR3 in DNA: TGCAGTGCTAGGATACTAGCCGATGAGACCCAGTACTTC.

V is TRBV30 and J is TRBJ2-3, with no clear D. Germline V gene lookup returns CDR1 GTSNPN and CDR2 SVGIG (reference sequence). The CDR3 is 13 residues long. The germline V and J ends were trimmed by 0 bases and 6 bases, with 10 bases remaining between them. Here the CDR3 reads CAWSVRARDTQYF. CDR3 nucleotide sequence: TGTGCCTGGAGTGTACGGGCGAGGGATACGCAGTATTTT.

The rearrangement uses TRBV27 and TRBJ2-3; D ambiguous. Trimming removed 6 bases from V and 2 bases from J, with 15 bases in between. The CDR3 extends over 15 amino acids. Germline V lookup: CDR1 MNHEY, CDR2 SMNVEV (reference sequence). The CDR3 DNA sequence: TGTGCCAGCAGCCGCACGACAACAGACACAGATACGCAGTATTTT. It encodes CASSRTTTDTDTQYF.

There are a few counts of this clonotype. V is TRBV18 and J is TRBJ2-7; a possible D gene is TRBD1 (6 bases). With 6 bases removed from V and 0 bases from J, the gap between germline ends came to 12 bases. Per germline, CDR1 KGHSH and CDR2 LQKENI. The CDR3 extends over 14 amino acids. The DNA for the CDR3 is TGTGCCAGCTCGCCTCAGGACAGCTCCTACGAGCAGTACTTC. This sequence encodes CASSPQDSSYEQYF.

J is TRBJ2-7 and V is TRBV7-9; D is unclear. The V gene's germline CDR1 is SEHNR and CDR2 FQNEAQ (reference sequence). The CDR3 is 16 amino acids. V lost 0 bases and J lost 0, with 12 bases in between. The CDR3 coding sequence is TGTGCCAGCAGCTTAGCGCTCGGCGCTCACTCCTACGAGCAGTACTTC. It codes for CASSLALGAHSYEQYF.

The chain joins TRBV9 to TRBJ2-1, with D maybe TRBD1 (5 bases). Germline V gene data show CDR1 as SGDLS and CDR2 as YYNGEE. This CDR3 region has 14 residues. V was trimmed by 4 bases and J by 12 bases, leaving 20 bases between them. In DNA, the CDR3 is TGTGCCAGCAGCTCAGGGATGGCGGCGGTGGGGCAGTTCTTC. Translation gives CASSSGMAAVGQFF.

J is TRBJ2-7 and V is TRBV15; perhaps D is TRBD1 or TRBD2 (5 bases each). The CDR3 has 15 amino acids. Germline V lookup: CDR1 LNHNV, CDR2 YYDKDF (reference sequence). V lost 0 bases to trimming and J lost 8 bases, with 17 bases between them. CDR3 DNA sequence: TGTGCCACCAGCAGAGACCGGGACCGTACTACGCAGCAGTACTTC. Translating gives CATSRDRDRTTQQYF.

J is TRBJ1-4 and V is TRBV20-1; 7 bases are a match to TRBD1. CDR1 and CDR2 (germline): DFQATT, SNEGSKA (reference sequence). The CDR3 extends over 15 amino acids. V dropped 2 bases and J dropped 8; count of bases not matched to a gene: 11. CDR3 in amino acids: CSARKPQGSGEKLFF. Written as DNA, the CDR3 is TGCAGTGCTAGAAAACCACAGGGGTCAGGGGAAAAACTGTTTTTT.

This clonotype has ten or more counts. The chain links TRBV20-1 to TRBJ2-3; D may be TRBD2 (6 bases). Germline loops: CDR1 DFQATT, CDR2 SNEGSKA (reference sequence). V shed 2 bases and J shed 4 bases, with 13 bases lying between them. This CDR3 spans 14 amino acids. The CDR3 DNA sequence: TGCAGTGCTAGATCCGGGAGAGGCGCAGATACGCAGTATTTT. Protein sequence: CSARSGRGADTQYF.

J is TRBJ2-1 and V is TRBV7-9, with 7 positions matching TRBD1. V trimming: 1 base; J trimming: 8 bases; junction bases outside the gene matches: 14. Germline V gene lookup returns CDR1 SEHNR and CDR2 FQNEAQ (reference sequence). This CDR3 has 17 residues. The CDR3 is CASSLGWLLQGFDEQFF. DNA for the CDR3: TGTGCCAGCAGCTTAGGGTGGCTGTTACAGGGGTTCGATGAGCAGTTCTTC.

In regard to this clonotype: A read error is possible here, since a much larger clone lies one base away. V usage is TRBV11-2 and J usage is TRBJ2-3; a possible D gene is TRBD2 (5 bases). Germline lookup yields CDR1 SGHAT and CDR2 FQNNGV. The CDR3 length is 15 residues. The CDR3 sequence is CASSLGAKDSDAQYF. The CDR3 DNA reads as TGTGCCAGCAGCTTAGGAGCCAAGGACTCAGATGCGCAGTATTTT.

With regard to this clonotype: A clone one base away is much larger, so this may be a read error. The rearrangement links TRBV5-1 to TRBJ2-3, with D possibly matching TRBD1 (6 bases). From germline, CDR1 is SGHRS and CDR2 YFSETQ. This CDR3 is 14 amino acids long. The CDR3 sequence is CACSLGSWDNTEYF. CDR3 nucleotide sequence: TGCGCCTGCAGCCTGGGATCATGGGACAATACGGAGTATTTT.

This clonotype was seen only a few times. This chain connects TRBV18 to TRBJ2-3; TRBD1 might be the D (6 bases). Trimming removed 4 bases from V and 0 bases from J, with 14 bases in between. CDR1 KGHSH and CDR2 LQKENI come from the germline V gene. This CDR3 is built from 16 residues. DNA for the CDR3: TGTGCCAGCTCACACAGGGTGGCGTCTAGCACAGATACGCAGTATTTT. As protein: CASSHRVASSTDTQYF.

This chain links TRBV25-1 with TRBJ1-2; 8 bases agree with TRBD1. The CDR3 is 15 amino acids. The germline V gene has CDR1 MGHDK and CDR2 SYGVNS. J gave up 4 bases and V 5 bases, and 9 bases lay outside the gene matches. The CDR3 reads CASSHMPGGGYGYTF. Here the CDR3 DNA reads TGTGCCAGCAGTCATATGCCAGGGGGCGGCTATGGCTACACCTTC.

This rearrangement joins TRBV9 to TRBJ1-1; 8 positions agree with TRBD1. The CDR3 sequence is 13 residues long. The trim removed 4 bases at V and 8 bases at J, leaving 7 bases unmatched. Germline V lookup: CDR1 SGDLS, CDR2 YYNGEE. The CDR3 is CASSPTGGSEAFF. The CDR3 DNA is TGTGCCAGCAGCCCAACAGGGGGGTCGGAAGCTTTCTTT.

Worth noting for this clonotype: This could be a read error, since a much larger clone is one nucleotide away. This chain joins TRBV20-1 and TRBJ2-5; TRBD2 aligns across 9 bases. The ends lost 5 bases at V and 9 bases at J; junction bases unmatched: 7. This CDR3 is 12 amino acids long. From germline, CDR1 is DFQATT and CDR2 SNEGSKA (reference sequence). The CDR3 is CSAEASGEAQYF. The CDR3 nucleotides read TGCAGTGCTGAAGCTAGCGGGGAGGCCCAGTACTTC.

This clonotype occurred many times. V and J are TRBV15 and TRBJ2-5; D unclear. Germline CDR1 and CDR2: LNHNV and YYDKDF (reference sequence). This CDR3 has 18 amino acids. The germline V and J ends were trimmed by 0 bases and 5 bases, with 22 bases remaining between them. The CDR3 reads CATSRDRPLAKGYETQYF. CDR3 DNA sequence: TGTGCCACCAGCAGAGATCGGCCCTTGGCCAAGGGCTATGAGACCCAGTACTTC.

Notes on this clonotype: Just one base apart from a much larger clone, this may be a read error. V is TRBV20-1 and J is TRBJ2-1, with TRBD2 identical over 9 bases. V lost 1 base to trimming and J lost 0 bases; unmatched junction nucleotides: 25. The CDR3 runs 23 residues. Germline loops: CDR1 DFQATT, CDR2 SNEGSKA (reference sequence). Here the CDR3 reads CSARVAGTTGISGGMSSYNEQFF. CDR3 in DNA: TGCAGTGCTAGAGTGGCCGGGACAACCGGGATTAGCGGGGGCATGAGCTCCTACAATGAGCAGTTCTTC.

The chain is built from TRBV14 and TRBJ1-2, with D unclear. This CDR3 has 12 residues. Trimming shortened V by 1 base and J by 6 bases, and 6 bases separated the two germline ends. CDR1 and CDR2 (germline): SGHDN, FVKESK. DNA of the CDR3: TGTGCCAGCAGCCAAGGCTACGATGGCTACACCTTC. It codes for CASSQGYDGYTF.

Points on this clonotype: A much larger clone differs from this one at a single base, so this may be a read error. The chain carries TRBV28 and TRBJ2-6, with TRBD1 matching over 7 bases. CDR1 and CDR2 from the germline V gene are MDHEN and SYDVKM. The V segment lost 8 bases and the J segment 2 bases; nucleotides outside the gene matches: 12. CDR3 length equals 17 residues. CDR3 residues: CASLRTGISPGANVLTF. The CDR3 nucleotides read TGTGCCAGCTTAAGGACAGGCATTAGCCCTGGGGCCAACGTCCTGACTTTC.

The chain recombines TRBV18 with TRBJ1-1; D uncertain. CDR1 KGHSH and CDR2 LQKENI come from the germline V gene. Trimming removed 3 bases at V and 4 bases at J, with 9 bases between. The CDR3 spans 13 residues. CDR3 residues: CASSPLVTTEAFF. CDR3 coding DNA: TGTGCCAGCTCACCCCTGGTCACCACTGAAGCTTTCTTT. The complete variable domain, with remaining parts taken from reference TRBV18 and TRBJ1-1, reads NAGVMQNPRHLVRRRGQEARLRCSPMKGHSHVYWYRQLPEEGLKFMVYLQKENIIDESGMPKERFSAEFPKEGPSILRIQQVVRGDSAAYFCASSPLVTTEAFFGQGTRLTVV.